Sequencing of this T cell receptor beta chain was carried out in a study of cytomegalovirus exposure and HLA in healthy donors. Study results and caveats: Accurate HLA-A and HLA-B prediction from TCR beta sequences was reported for most subjects. There were reportedly fewer N-insertions in an Asian-associated ancestry cluster than the approximately 670-donor mean, in a later analysis.

Use of 60 Vbeta and 13 Jbeta primers characterized the PCR. The method was immunoSEQ multiplex PCR; TCRdb's version includes in-frame clones alone and lacks a portion of them. The repertoire holds under 200,000 clones, with roughly 82% as singletons. V lost 0 bases and J lost 0, with 6 bases in between. This CDR3 has 14 amino acids. Germline V gene sequence: CDR1 MGHRA, CDR2 YSYEKL. This clone has just a few counts. Its antigen remains unidentified. The sample comprised PBMCs. The sequence was collected from a man between 45 and 60 years old in good health and CMV-seropositive. The chain combines TRBV4-1 with TRBJ2-7; D might be TRBD2 (5 bases). Here the CDR3 reads CASSQESGSYEQYF. CDR3 DNA sequence: TGCGCCAGCAGCCAAGAGAGCGGCTCCTACGAGCAGTACTTC.